These 24 T cell receptor beta chains were sequenced from one sample in a study of PD-L1 blockade in urothelial cancer. Clones were sequenced by immunoSEQ multiplex PCR, and TCRdb holds only the in-frame ones, with some missing. The sample lists 30,000 to 50,000 clones, around 89% occurring once. Material: PBMCs, obtained around atezolizumab (anti-PD-L1) treatment. These receptor sequences come from a man in his 60s with urothelial cancer.

The chain combines TRBV14 with TRBJ1-2; 7 bases match TRBD1. Trimming took 4 bases from V and 5 from J; bases not matched to a gene: 7. This CDR3 contains 14 residues. CDR1 is SGHDN, CDR2 FVKESK, per germline. In DNA form, the CDR3 reads TGTGCCAGCAGCCCTAGCGGGACAGCTTATGGCTACACCTTC. Protein: CASSPSGTAYGYTF.

In this sample, this clone turned up once. The chain recombines TRBV10-3 with TRBJ1-5, with D perhaps matching TRBD1 (5 bases). Per the germline V gene, CDR1 is ENHRY and CDR2 is SYGVKD. The length of the CDR3 is 15 residues. Deletions cut 2 bases from V and 4 bases from J, with 12 bases between. CDR3 sequence reads: CAISEGQGVNQPQHF. The CDR3 DNA sequence: TGTGCCATCAGTGAGGGGCAGGGTGTTAATCAGCCCCAGCATTTT.

The chain has TRBV28 and TRBJ2-1, with 8 bases that match TRBD1. Germline assignment: CDR1 MDHEN and CDR2 SYDVKM. This CDR3 is 15 amino acids long. V dropped 6 bases and J dropped 9; count of bases not matched to a gene: 13. This CDR3 is CASRMVGQGWSEQFF. The CDR3, as DNA: TGTGCCAGCAGGATGGTAGGACAGGGTTGGAGTGAGCAGTTCTTC.

The J gene is TRBJ1-4, the V gene TRBV11-3; TRBD1 agrees at 8 bases. Trimming took 10 bases from V and 0 from J; bases not matched to a gene: 4. The CDR3 consists of 14 residues. Germline V gene lookup returns CDR1 SGHNT and CDR2 YENEEA. CDR3 in DNA: TGTGCCACCGCGACAGGGGCAACTAATGAAAAACTGTTTTTT. As protein: CATATGATNEKLFF.

DNA for the CDR3: TGTGCCAGCAATCGGCAGGGGGCGCCTGAAGCTTTCTTT. This encodes CASNRQGAPEAFF. V gene TRBV28 combines with J gene TRBJ1-1; 8 bases line up with TRBD1. Germline CDR1 is MDHEN and CDR2 is SYDVKM. There are 13 residues in the CDR3. Losses at the gene ends were 7 bases for V and 6 bases for J; bases not matched to a gene: 7.

The chain's CDR3 is CASSRTSGGETQYF. CDR3 DNA: TGTGCCAGCAGCAGAACTAGCGGGGGAGAGACCCAGTACTTC. The rearrangement joins TRBV7-6 to TRBJ2-5, with TRBD2 matching 11 bases. There are 14 residues in the CDR3. CDR1 SGHVS and CDR2 FNYEAQ come from the germline V gene. V lost 5 bases to trimming and J lost 4 bases; unmatched junction nucleotides: 3. Filled out from reference TRBV7-6 and TRBJ2-5, the complete variable domain reads GAGVSQSPRYKVTKRGQDVALRCDPISGHVSLYWYRQALGQGPEFLTYFNYEAQQDKSGLPNDRFSAERPEGSISTLTIQRTEQRDSAMYRCASSRTSGGETQYFGPGTRLLVL.

The chain employs TRBV28 and TRBJ2-3, with 10 bases fitting TRBD1. CDR3 size: 14 residues. Germline loops: CDR1 MDHEN, CDR2 SYDVKM. Trimming took 5 bases from V and 1 from J; bases not matched to a gene: 0. CDR3 nucleotide sequence: TGTGCCAGCAGTGGGACAGGGGGCACAGATACGCAGTATTTT. The encoded protein is CASSGTGGTDTQYF.

The rearrangement uses TRBV27 and TRBJ2-7; D possibly corresponds to TRBD1 (5 bases). Germline V CDR1 and CDR2: MNHEY, SMNVEV (reference sequence). This CDR3 contains 16 residues. Trimming took 0 bases from V and 4 from J, leaving 16 bases between them. Here the CDR3 DNA reads TGTGCCAGCAGTTTATCACGGAACTGGGGCAGTTACGAGCAGTACTTC. Its protein is CASSLSRNWGSYEQYF.

This sequence joins TRBV7-2 and TRBJ1-5, with 7 bases matching TRBD1. This CDR3 has 14 residues. V dropped 5 bases and J dropped 7; count of bases not matched to a gene: 8. CDR1 and CDR2 from the germline V gene are SGHTA and FQGNSA. The CDR3: CASSADRADQPQHF. The CDR3 DNA sequence: TGTGCCAGCAGCGCTGACAGGGCGGACCAGCCCCAGCATTTT.

Note on this clone: The same CDR3 can be traced to other DNA sequences in this sample. This chain uses TRBV28 with TRBJ2-7; TRBD1 is a possible D gene (6 bases). Germline V gene data show CDR1 as MDHEN and CDR2 as SYDVKM. This CDR3 is built from 15 residues. Trimming shortened V by 5 bases and J by 1 base, and 15 bases separated the two germline ends. The CDR3 coding sequence is TGTGCCAGCAGTAATACAGGGTTTGGGTCCTACGAGCAGTACTTC. It yields the protein CASSNTGFGSYEQYF.

This rearrangement joins TRBV7-9 to TRBJ2-1, with 7 bases identical to TRBD2. This CDR3 is 15 amino acids long. V gave up 5 bases and J gave up 1 base; unmatched junction bases: 5. In germline, CDR1 is SEHNR, CDR2 FQNEAQ (reference sequence). This chain's CDR3 is CASSRSGPSYNEQFF. CDR3 in DNA: TGTGCCAGCAGCCGTAGCGGGCCTTCCTACAATGAGCAGTTCTTC.

The chain is built from TRBV5-8 and TRBJ2-1; TRBD1 matches at 7 bases. Germline assignment: CDR1 SGHTS and CDR2 YDEGEE. The CDR3 is 17 residues long. V shed 0 bases and J 0 bases; nucleotides not matched to a gene: 6. CDR3 residues: CASSLGTGPSSYNEQFF. Here the CDR3 DNA reads TGTGCCAGCAGCTTGGGGACAGGACCCAGCTCCTACAATGAGCAGTTCTTC.

The chain is built from TRBV7-3 and TRBJ2-7, with D uncertain. The CDR3 length is 16 residues. V was cut by 5 bases and J by 0 bases, with 17 bases left in between. CDR1 is SGHTA and CDR2 is FQGTGA in the germline V gene. This CDR3 is CASSPSRGQSSYEQYF. CDR3 sequence (DNA): TGTGCCAGCAGCCCCAGCAGAGGCCAGAGCTCCTACGAGCAGTACTTC.

This clone was seen a handful of times. The chain joins TRBV5-1 to TRBJ2-2, with a tentative D call TRBD1 (7 bases). The CDR3 spans 16 residues. The V and J ends lost 7 bases and 2 bases respectively, with 18 bases between them. In germline, CDR1 is SGHRS, CDR2 YFSETQ. In DNA form, the CDR3 reads TGCGCCAGCGGCAATGGGGGGACAGTTAACACCGGGGAGCTGTTTTTT. Protein product: CASGNGGTVNTGELFF.

The gene calls are TRBV6-1 and TRBJ1-1, with unresolved D. The CDR3 runs 13 residues. Germline-derived CDR1 and CDR2 are MNHNS and SASEGT. The ends were cut back, 8 bases at V and 11 bases at J, with 21 bases in the middle. CDR3 region: CASRSGRSTFAFF. The CDR3, as DNA: TGTGCCAGCCGTTCCGGGAGATCCACCTTTGCTTTCTTT.

The chain couples TRBV12-5 to TRBJ2-7; 8 bases agree with TRBD1. The ends lost 6 bases at V and 1 base at J; junction bases unmatched: 11. This CDR3 has 16 amino acids. The germline V gene has CDR1 LGHNT and CDR2 FRNRAP. The CDR3 region is CASGPWTGYDSYEQYF. The CDR3, as DNA: TGTGCTAGTGGCCCCTGGACAGGGTACGATTCCTACGAGCAGTACTTC.

The chain uses TRBV15 and TRBJ2-5; 9 positions match TRBD1. V lost 9 bases to trimming and J lost 4 bases; unmatched junction nucleotides: 9. The CDR3 loop spans 14 amino acids. Germline V lookup: CDR1 LNHNV, CDR2 YYDKDF (reference sequence). The CDR3 loop reads CATSRDRVGETQYF. As DNA, the CDR3 is TGTGCCACTTCGCGGGACAGGGTAGGAGAGACCCAGTACTTC.

The rearrangement links TRBV5-1 to TRBJ2-5; D not resolved. Germline V gene lookup returns CDR1 SGHRS and CDR2 YFSETQ. The V end lost 0 bases, the J end lost 3 bases, and 9 bases lay between the germline ends. The CDR3 is 14 amino acids. The CDR3 loop is CASSLESLKETQYF. In nucleotides, the CDR3 is TGCGCCAGCAGCTTGGAGTCACTCAAAGAGACCCAGTACTTC.

As DNA, the CDR3 is TGTGCCAGCAGCTGGGCAGGGCTTACCTACGAGCAGTACTTC. Translating it yields CASSWAGLTYEQYF. The J gene is TRBJ2-7, the V gene TRBV5-5; tentative D call: TRBD1 (5 bases). V was pared by 3 bases and J by 2 bases, with 12 bases between. Germline lookup yields CDR1 SGHKS and CDR2 YYEKEE (reference sequence). CDR3 length: 14 residues.

J is TRBJ1-1 and V is TRBV11-3; tentative D call: TRBD1 (5 bases). The CDR3 has 13 residues. CDR1 is SGHNT, CDR2 YENEEA, per germline. With 1 base removed from V and 3 bases from J, the gap between germline ends came to 6 bases. The CDR3 nucleotides are TGTGCCAGCAGCTTAGGCAGGGACACTGAAGCTTTCTTT. Translated: CASSLGRDTEAFF.

This chain connects TRBV7-2 to TRBJ1-4, with D perhaps matching TRBD1 (5 bases). Per the germline V gene, CDR1 is SGHTA and CDR2 is FQGNSA. This CDR3 has 16 amino acids. The V and J ends lost 6 bases and 7 bases respectively, with 21 bases between them. This chain's CDR3 is CASSNLPAGGSEKLFF. CDR3 sequence (DNA): TGTGCCAGCAGTAACCTACCCGCGGGGGGGAGTGAAAAACTGTTTTTT.

The CDR3 region is CASSRDSSSYNSPLHF. The CDR3 nucleotides are TGTGCCAGCTCACGCGACAGTAGCTCCTATAATTCACCCCTCCACTTT. The chain joins TRBV18 to TRBJ1-6, with D perhaps TRBD1 (5 bases). This CDR3 contains 16 residues. Germline-derived CDR1 and CDR2 are KGHSH and LQKENI. The ends were cut back, 4 bases at V and 0 bases at J, with 10 bases in the middle.

The V and J genes are TRBV7-6 and TRBJ1-5, with 7 bases identical to TRBD1. This CDR3 is built from 14 residues. Trimming removed 5 bases from V and 6 bases from J; junction bases left unmatched: 7. Germline loops: CDR1 SGHVS, CDR2 FNYEAQ. CDR3 coding DNA: TGTGCCAGCAGCCCCCGGCAGGGGGGTCAGCCCCAGCATTTT. Its translation is CASSPRQGGQPQHF.

The J gene is TRBJ2-7, the V gene TRBV6-5, with 8 positions matching TRBD1. Germline values: CDR1 MNHEY, CDR2 SVGAGI. CDR3 length: 14 amino acids. V was pared by 2 bases and J by 2 bases, with 2 bases of the junction left unmatched. CDR3 DNA: TGTGCCAGCAGTTACGGACAGGGAACCTACGAGCAGTACTTC. The encoded protein is CASSYGQGTYEQYF.